This T cell receptor beta chain appears in the sequencing data of a study of identical twins. Study-wide results and caveats: Some out-of-frame alpha sequences were shared by twins, and these showed excess low generation probability. Cross-sectional statistics, not tracking of the same donors, supported the conclusions.

Addition of a universal primer site occurred through template switching, and cDNA carried unique molecular identifiers. In TCRdb, the 5' RACE reads were re-called with MiXCR into one record per CDR3 protein. The repertoire has around 450,000 distinct CDR3 sequences, 11% to 15% of them found once; the top ten carry around 0.52%. To note about this clonotype: Its antigen remains unknown.

Healthy Caucasian individuals made up all the donors. The data also belong to a second study, concerning yellow fever vaccine responses in identical twins.

Sequencing was performed on CD4+ T cells sorted from blood. This TCR derives from a woman aged 18-29 years in good health.

The CDR3 DNA follows: TGCAGTGCTAGAGATTTTGGGGCGGGCACCGGGGAGCTGTTTTTT. Its protein is CSARDFGAGTGELFF. The V gene is TRBV20-1, the J gene TRBJ2-2; TRBD1 or TRBD2 may be the D gene (5 bases each). Trimming took off 0 bases at V and 4 bases at J, with 12 bases between the two ends. The CDR3 consists of 15 residues. CDR1 is DFQATT and CDR2 is SNEGSKA in the germline V gene (reference sequence).